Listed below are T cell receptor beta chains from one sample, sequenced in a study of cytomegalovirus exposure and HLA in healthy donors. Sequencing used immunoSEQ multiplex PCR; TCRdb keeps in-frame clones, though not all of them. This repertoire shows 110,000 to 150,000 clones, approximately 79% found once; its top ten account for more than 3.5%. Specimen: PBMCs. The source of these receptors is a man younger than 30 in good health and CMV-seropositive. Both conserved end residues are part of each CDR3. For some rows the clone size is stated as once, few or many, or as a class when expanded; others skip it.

CASSSGGLKEETQYF	TRBJ2-5	few	TRBV11-1
CASSRTGREETQYF	TRBJ2-5	.	TRBV5-1
CASSSILRSADTQYF	TRBJ2-3	.	TRBV11-2
CASSSAPLQGNQETQYF	TRBJ2-5	.	TRBV5-4
CASSAGTGGDQPQHF	TRBJ1-5	.	TRBV27
CASRQRQGAGTEAFF	TRBJ1-1	.	TRBV5-4
CASSLAVTDTQYF	TRBJ2-3	.	TRBV5-4
CASSLVLAASTDTQYF	TRBJ2-3	.	TRBV5-1
CASSFTKNTEAFF	TRBJ1-1	.	TRBV5-6
CASTFLAVYNEQFF	TRBJ2-1	.	TRBV7-2
CASRLDPAGEKLFF	TRBJ1-4	.	TRBV6-5
CASGLSGRYTGELFF	TRBJ2-2	.	TRBV7-9
CATSNGGSTEAFF	TRBJ1-1	.	TRBV15
CASSHPLLAYSTDTQYF	TRBJ2-3	.	TRBV4-3
CASSLRRKGYTF	TRBJ1-2	.	TRBV28
CASRRTGNYGYTF	TRBJ1-2	.	TRBV2
CASSQSGNQPQHF	TRBJ1-5	few	TRBV7-9
CATSGGQGSGNTIYF	TRBJ1-3	.	TRBV10-3
CASSLEGWEGNQPQHF	TRBJ1-5	.	TRBV6-6
CASSVTGSSYEQYF	TRBJ2-7	.	TRBV9
CASSHTGGSTDTQYF	TRBJ2-3	.	TRBV6-6
CASIRLLYNEQFF	TRBJ2-1	.	TRBV2
CASSLVAWTEAFF	TRBJ1-1	few	TRBV7-9
CATSPRLAGYYEQYF	TRBJ2-7	.	TRBV15
CASSPRGGQGNNSPLHF	TRBJ1-6	.	TRBV27
CASSFESGNFGSPLHF	TRBJ1-6	.	TRBV5-6
CASKGTGGNEQFF	TRBJ2-1	.	TRBV28
CASSLAKEAYEQYF	TRBJ2-7	.	TRBV27
CASSPPGQGYGANVLTF	TRBJ2-6	.	TRBV28
CASSGRGLNTEAFF	TRBJ1-1	.	TRBV27
CASSLRGLSTDTQYF	TRBJ2-3	.	TRBV7-6
CASSLDSRGPIEQYF	TRBJ2-7	.	TRBV11-3
CAMGGQGPYEQYF	TRBJ2-7	.	TRBV7-9
CASSSSPGQGEQYF	TRBJ2-7	.	TRBV5-1
CASSWGGSGELFF	TRBJ2-2	.	TRBV27
CASSSRLAGDTGELFF	TRBJ2-2	.	TRBV5-1
CASSGSGTGGTEAFF	TRBJ1-1	.	TRBV5-4
CASSFSFSDTQYF	TRBJ2-3	few	TRBV28
CASSHPDRGLRTDTQYF	TRBJ2-3	.	TRBV23-1
CAWSPGRGLDYGYTF	TRBJ1-2	.	TRBV30
CAISPRLADYEQYF	TRBJ2-7	.	TRBV10-3
CSSSLGRVEQYF	TRBJ2-7	.	TRBV7-9
CASRSPGANYGYTF	TRBJ1-2	.	TRBV28
CASSLDRNTEAFF	TRBJ1-1	.	TRBV7-3
CASNSPGISNEQYF	TRBJ2-7	.	TRBV7-9